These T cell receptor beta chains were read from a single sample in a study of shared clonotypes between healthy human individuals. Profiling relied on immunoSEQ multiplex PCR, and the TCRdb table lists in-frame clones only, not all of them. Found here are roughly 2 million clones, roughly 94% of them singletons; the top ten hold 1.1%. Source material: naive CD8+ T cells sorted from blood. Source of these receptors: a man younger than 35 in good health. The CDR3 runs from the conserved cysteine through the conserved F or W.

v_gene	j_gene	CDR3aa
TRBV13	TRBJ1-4	CASRLQGASEKLFF
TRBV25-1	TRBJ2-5	CASSEFERQETQYF
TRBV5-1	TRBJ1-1	CASSPSRGNTEAFF
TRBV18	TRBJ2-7	CASSLPYYEQYF
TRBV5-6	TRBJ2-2	CASSRIRSGRTGELFF
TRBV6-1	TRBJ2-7	CASSERTPYEQYF
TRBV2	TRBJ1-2	CASISGDYGYTF
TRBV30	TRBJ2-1	CAWSVTGYNEQFF
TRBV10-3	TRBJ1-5	CAGGTGDSNQPQHF
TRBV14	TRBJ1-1	CASSQFQTWENTEAFF
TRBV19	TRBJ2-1	CASSALAGGSWGEQFF
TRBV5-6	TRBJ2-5	CASSLMAWERKTQYF
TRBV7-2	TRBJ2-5	CASSLPAGQGRAAAQYF
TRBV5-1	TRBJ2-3	CASSLDKGYGTDTQYF
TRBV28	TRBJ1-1	CASRGTYSGTEAFF
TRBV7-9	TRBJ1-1	CASSLGTHTEAFF
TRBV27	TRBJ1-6	CASSLLAGGNSPLHF
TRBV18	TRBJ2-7	CASKPRLAGPTNEQYF
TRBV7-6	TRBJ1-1	CASSLARDGNTEAFF
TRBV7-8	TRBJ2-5	CASSPQVSQETQYF
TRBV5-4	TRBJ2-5	CASSLEFQETQYF
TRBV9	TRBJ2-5	CASSALQGPETQYF
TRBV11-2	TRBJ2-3	CASSLVRGPDTQYF
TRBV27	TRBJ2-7	CASSLRGLAGAFEQYF
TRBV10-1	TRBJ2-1	CASSESGSYNEQFF
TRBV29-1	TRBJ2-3	CSVDLRTFSTDTQYF
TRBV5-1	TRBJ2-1	CASSFLAGGRNEQFF
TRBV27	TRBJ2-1	CASSTLAPSSYNEQFF
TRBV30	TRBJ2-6	CASSGGANVLTF
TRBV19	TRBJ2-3	CASSIWPLAGSSTDTQYF
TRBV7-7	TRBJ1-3	CASSLDQGSGNTIYF
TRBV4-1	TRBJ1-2	CASSQGVLYGYTF
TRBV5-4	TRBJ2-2	CASSFPTTTTGELFF
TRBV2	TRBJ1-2	CASSDTEGYGYTF
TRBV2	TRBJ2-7	CASSWDRGSYEQYF
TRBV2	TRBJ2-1	CASGDPGNYEQFF
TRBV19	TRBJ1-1	CASSIGGSDTEAFF